This T cell receptor (beta chain) derives from a study of response to subunit inactivated influenza vaccine. Whole-study results and caveats: Researchers suggested that each seasonal influenza vaccination recruits few new T cells.

As for this clonotype: Its specificity is unknown.

TCRdb used MiXCR to reprocess the RT-PCR reads, holding one entry per CDR3 protein. Seen here are roughly 710,000 distinct CDR3 sequences, 14% observed once, and the top ten hold roughly 7.6%. V was pared by 5 bases and J by 4 bases, with 13 bases between. This CDR3 has 14 amino acids. Germline CDR1 SGHTA, CDR2 FQGNSA. The sequence was obtained from a middle-aged man who received an inactivated influenza vaccine. The chain joins TRBV7-2 to TRBJ2-3; tentative D call: TRBD2 (5 bases). The material sequenced was PBMCs from blood, taken approximately 15 days before vaccination. CDR3 amino acids: CASSLRENPDTQYF. CDR3 bases: TGTGCCAGCAGCCTCCGGGAAAACCCAGATACGCAGTATTTT.